This T cell receptor (beta chain) was observed in a study of cytomegalovirus exposure and HLA in healthy donors. Whole-study context: HLA-typed donors contributed 65 million to 85 million unique TCRs, which were held in an early data release.

Use of 60 Vbeta and 13 Jbeta primers characterized the PCR. Clones were read by immunoSEQ multiplex PCR, and TCRdb kept only the in-frame ones, dropping some. The sample holds about 110,000 clones; about an eighth are singletons and the top ten take about a sixth. The CDR3 sequence is 13 residues long. V lost 6 bases, J lost 4 bases, and 9 bases lay in between. From germline, CDR1 is MDHEN and CDR2 SYDVKM. This receptor was obtained from a man between 35 and 55 years old in good health and CMV-seropositive. Sequences were obtained from PBMCs. The rearrangement uses TRBV28 and TRBJ2-2; tentative D call: TRBD2 (5 bases). The CDR3 reads CASRNLATGELFF. CDR3 sequence (DNA): TGTGCCAGCAGGAACCTAGCCACCGGGGAGCTGTTTTTT.